The 2 T cell receptor beta chains listed next were all sequenced from one sample in a study of cytomegalovirus exposure and HLA in healthy donors. TCRdb's copy holds only in-frame clones and misses some; the assay was immunoSEQ multiplex PCR. The data contain about 160,000 clones, around nine tenths of them singletons. Material: PBMCs. These receptors were taken from a young man in good health and CMV-seropositive.

The chain recombines TRBV7-8 with TRBJ2-1; 8 nucleotides match TRBD2. Losses at the gene ends were 8 bases for V and 4 bases for J; bases not matched to a gene: 13. There are 16 residues in the CDR3. CDR1 and CDR2 from the germline V gene are SGHVS and FQNEAQ. The CDR3 coding sequence is TGTGCCAGCTCGAAACCCCCTAGCGGGTCTTACAATGAGCAGTTCTTC. It yields the protein CASSKPPSGSYNEQFF.

In the case of this clone: Mismatch with germline at one junction end may stem from a read error. The chain couples TRBV2 to TRBJ1-1, with TRBD1 matching 9 bases. Germline loops: CDR1 SNHLY, CDR2 FYNNEI. This CDR3 has 20 residues. Here the CDR3 DNA reads TGTGCCAGCAGTGAAGAGGTTACGTGGGACAGGGCGATCGTGAACATTGAAGCTTTCTTT. It codes for CASSEEVTWDRAIVNIEAFF.